A selection of T cell receptor beta chains follows, all from one sample in a study of shared clonotypes between healthy human individuals. TCRdb's copy holds only in-frame clones and misses some; the assay was immunoSEQ multiplex PCR. The table lists hundreds of thousands of clones, under 80% of them singletons, with 1.5% to 2% in the top ten. Sequencing was performed on memory CD4+ T cells sorted from blood. These TCRs come from a woman under 40 in good health. Both conserved end residues are part of each CDR3. D genes are given only for firm matches. Some rows have no size entry. The others give once, few or many, or a class for an expanded clone.

D: NA; V: TRBV6-1; J: TRBJ1-1; size: NA; CDR3: CASSEVGRANTEAFF; DNA: TGTGCCAGCAGTGAAGTGGGAAGGGCAAACACTGAAGCTTTCTTT
D: TRBD2; V: TRBV6-1; J: TRBJ2-5; size: once; CDR3: CASSEGTSGKETQYF; DNA: TGTGCCAGCAGTGAGGGGACTAGCGGGAAAGAGACCCAGTACTTC
D: TRBD1; V: TRBV4-1; J: TRBJ1-1; size: once; CDR3: CASSHKSRDREKRTTEAFF; DNA: TGCGCCAGCAGCCACAAATCGCGGGACAGGGAAAAGCGAACAACTGAAGCTTTCTTT
D: NA; V: TRBV11-2; J: TRBJ2-7; size: once; CDR3: CASSLDPGSYEQYF; DNA: TGTGCCAGCAGCTTAGACCCCGGCTCCTACGAGCAGTACTTC
D: NA; V: TRBV27; J: TRBJ2-2; size: NA; CDR3: CASSLLRDLGTGELFF; DNA: TGTGCCAGCAGTTTATTACGGGACCTTGGCACCGGGGAGCTGTTTTTT
D: NA; V: TRBV18; J: TRBJ1-1; size: NA; CDR3: CASSTQGEGRTEAFF; DNA: TGTGCCAGCTCGACCCAAGGAGAGGGGCGGACTGAAGCTTTCTTT
D: TRBD1; V: TRBV5-4; J: TRBJ2-7; size: NA; CDR3: CASSSYTGQGAPASYEQYF; DNA: TGTGCCAGCAGCTCTTACACCGGACAGGGGGCCCCTGCTTCCTACGAGCAGTACTTC
D: NA; V: TRBV19; J: TRBJ1-5; size: many; CDR3: CASKPGASWNQPQHF; DNA: TGTGCCAGTAAACCGGGAGCAAGTTGGAATCAGCCCCAGCATTTT
D: NA; V: TRBV11-2; J: TRBJ2-6; size: few; CDR3: CASSRLITGANVLTF; DNA: TGTGCCAGCAGTCGATTGATCACTGGGGCCAACGTCCTGACTTTC
D: NA; V: TRBV29-1; J: TRBJ2-3; size: many; CDR3: CSVKRTEVDTQYF; DNA: TGCAGTGTTAAACGGACGGAGGTAGATACGCAGTATTTT
D: NA; V: TRBV6-5; J: TRBJ1-2; size: NA; CDR3: CASTRPLRGACTF; DNA: TGTGCCAGCACCCGCCCCCTCCGGGGGGCCTGCACCTTC
D: TRBD1; V: TRBV28; J: TRBJ2-1; size: NA; CDR3: CASKTGQPVREQFF; DNA: TGTGCCAGCAAAACGGGACAGCCCGTTCGAGAGCAGTTCTTC
D: TRBD1; V: TRBV5-8; J: TRBJ2-5; size: few; CDR3: CASSLQETGAGETQYF; DNA: TGTGCCAGCAGCTTACAAGAAACAGGGGCTGGGGAGACCCAGTACTTC
D: TRBD2; V: TRBV4-1; J: TRBJ2-5; size: NA; CDR3: CASSQGLAGARETQYF; DNA: TGCGCCAGCAGCCAAGGGCTAGCGGGAGCACGAGAGACCCAGTACTTC
D: TRBD2; V: TRBV28; J: TRBJ2-7; size: NA; CDR3: CASFSGGSYEQYF; DNA: TGTGCCAGCTTTAGCGGGGGCTCCTACGAGCAGTACTTC
D: NA; V: TRBV18; J: TRBJ2-5; size: NA; CDR3: CASSPQGREETQYF; DNA: TGTGCCAGCTCACCCCAGGGCAGGGAAGAGACCCAGTACTTC
D: NA; V: TRBV5-4; J: TRBJ2-5; size: NA; CDR3: CASSTQETQYF; DNA: TGTGCCAGCAGCACCCAAGAGACCCAGTACTTC
D: TRBD2; V: TRBV7-9; J: TRBJ2-3; size: NA; CDR3: CASSLLSGDTDTQYF; DNA: TGTGCCAGCAGCTTACTCAGCGGGGACACAGATACGCAGTATTTT
D: TRBD1; V: TRBV5-1; J: TRBJ1-2; size: once; CDR3: CASSLASGGDYGYTF; DNA: TGCGCCAGCAGCTTGGCCTCAGGGGGCGACTATGGCTACACCTTC
D: TRBD1; V: TRBV19; J: TRBJ1-4; size: NA; CDR3: CASRPGQGYEKLFF; DNA: TGTGCCAGTAGGCCGGGACAGGGGTACGAAAAACTGTTTTTT
D: TRBD2; V: TRBV4-1; J: TRBJ2-7; size: NA; CDR3: CASSQRPSQREAREQYF; DNA: TGCGCCAGCAGCCAACGTCCCTCCCAGCGGGAGGCTAGAGAGCAGTACTTC
D: TRBD2; V: TRBV11-2; J: TRBJ2-5; size: NA; CDR3: CASSRTSGSETQYF; DNA: TGTGCCAGCAGCCGGACTAGCGGGAGTGAGACCCAGTACTTC